Listed here are 20 T cell receptor beta chains from one sample, sequenced in a study of blood T cell repertoires in COVID-19. Measured with immunoSEQ multiplex PCR; TCRdb has only the in-frame clones, and not every one. Here the sample spans almost 400,000 clones, under 90% being singletons. The sequenced material came from PBMCs or T cells enriched from blood (not recorded which). Receptors were obtained from a young woman who had recovered from COVID-19.

The J gene is TRBJ2-7, the V gene TRBV20-1, with 11 bases identical to TRBD1. In germline, CDR1 is DFQATT, CDR2 SNEGSKA (reference sequence). The ends lost 3 bases at V and 0 bases at J; junction bases unmatched: 1. The length of the CDR3 is 14 residues. The CDR3 spells CSASGTGGSYEQYF. CDR3 coding DNA: TGCAGTGCTAGTGGGACAGGGGGCTCCTACGAGCAGTACTTC.

The V call is TRBV5-1, the J call TRBJ1-4; D unclear. CDR1 is SGHRS, CDR2 YFSETQ, per germline. The CDR3 spans 13 residues. The V end was cut by 6 bases, the J end by 7 bases, with 13 bases between. The CDR3 is CASNPTGTEKLFF. CDR3 coding DNA: TGCGCCAGCAACCCAACGGGTACTGAAAAACTGTTTTTT.

The chain has TRBV19 and TRBJ2-7, with 8 nucleotides matching TRBD1. V was pared by 4 bases and J by 2 bases, with 16 bases of the junction left unmatched. The CDR3 runs 18 residues. From germline, CDR1 is LNHDA and CDR2 SQIVND (reference sequence). The CDR3: CASSTQVTVDRVAYEQYF. DNA for the CDR3: TGTGCCAGTAGTACACAGGTAACGGTGGACAGGGTGGCCTACGAGCAGTACTTC.

This rearrangement joins TRBV19 to TRBJ1-2, with D unresolved. The CDR3 is 14 amino acids. V dropped 2 bases and J dropped 3 bases, with 10 bases sitting between them. Germline CDR1 and CDR2: LNHDA and SQIVND (reference sequence). The DNA for the CDR3 is TGTGCCAGTAGTATACGAGGGCCCGACTATGGCTACACCTTC. Translating gives CASSIRGPDYGYTF.

This chain links TRBV4-2 with TRBJ1-2; no reliable D call. Trimming cost V 6 bases and J 8 bases, with 16 bases left between them. CDR1 and CDR2 from the germline V gene are LGHNA and YNFKEQ. This CDR3 has 13 residues. In nucleotides, the CDR3 is TGTGCCAGCAGGGAAGTAGGAGTTGTCGGCTACACCTTC. Translating gives CASREVGVVGYTF.

This clone has just one count. This sequence joins TRBV4-3 and TRBJ2-7; D gene uncertain. Germline V gene data show CDR1 as LGHNA and CDR2 as YSLEER. Trimming stripped 0 bases from V and 3 bases from J, with 15 bases between. The CDR3 length is 16 residues. The CDR3 protein is CASSQDIVEQYYEQYF. DNA of the CDR3: TGCGCCAGCAGCCAAGATATTGTAGAACAGTACTACGAGCAGTACTTC.

The genes are TRBV7-3 and TRBJ2-1; D is perhaps TRBD1 (5 bases). V shed 2 bases and J shed 5 bases, with 16 bases lying between them. Germline assignment: CDR1 SGHTA and CDR2 FQGTGA. The CDR3 is 16 amino acids. CDR3 bases: TGTGCCAGCAGCTTATATTCGACAGAGCCAAACAATGAGCAGTTCTTC. This encodes CASSLYSTEPNNEQFF.

The chain links TRBV29-1 to TRBJ2-7, with TRBD2 identical over 9 bases. There are 16 residues in the CDR3. The germline V gene encodes CDR1 SQVTM and CDR2 ANQGSEA. J gave up 3 bases and V 5 bases, and 14 bases lay outside the gene matches. CDR3 nucleotide sequence: TGCAGCGTTAGGGGTTCGGCTAGCGGGATGAACTACGAGCAGTACTTC. Its translation is CSVRGSASGMNYEQYF.

The chain is built from TRBV4-3 and TRBJ1-4; no definite D call. Trimming removed 4 bases from V and 0 bases from J, with 12 bases in between. From germline, CDR1 is LGHNA and CDR2 YSLEER. The CDR3 spans 16 residues. The CDR3, as DNA: TGCGCCAGCAGCCTAGGCAGACAAGCAACTAATGAAAAACTGTTTTTT. The encoded protein is CASSLGRQATNEKLFF.

This clone was detected only once. This sequence joins TRBV7-2 and TRBJ1-2; 8 bases match TRBD1. The germline V gene encodes CDR1 SGHTA and CDR2 FQGNSA. The CDR3 runs 15 residues. Trimming at V came to 1 base and at J to 4 bases, leaving 5 bases not matched to a gene. CDR3 coding DNA: TGTGCCAGCAGCTTAGGCGCAGGGGGCGGCTATGGCTACACCTTC. This sequence encodes CASSLGAGGGYGYTF.

J is TRBJ1-2 and V is TRBV10-3; no reliable D call. Trimming pared 3 bases from V and 4 bases from J, leaving 15 bases between. The CDR3 consists of 15 residues. Germline CDR1 reads ENHRY; CDR2 reads SYGVKD. The CDR3 DNA reads as TGTGCCATCAGTGACCAGGCTCTGGGTGGCTATGGCTACACCTTC. Protein: CAISDQALGGYGYTF.

The V and J genes are TRBV27 and TRBJ2-2; 7 positions agree with TRBD2. CDR1 is MNHEY, CDR2 SMNVEV, per germline (reference sequence). This CDR3 region has 15 residues. The V gene end was trimmed by 4 bases and the J gene end by 2 bases; junction bases not matched to a gene: 4. The CDR3 DNA reads as TGTGCCAGCAGTTGGGGGACTATTAACACCGGGGAGCTGTTTTTT. It translates to CASSWGTINTGELFF.

The chain recombines TRBV28 with TRBJ2-1; TRBD2 matches 7 bases. V trimming: 6 bases; J trimming: 2 bases; junction bases outside the gene matches: 4. Germline CDR1 reads MDHEN; CDR2 reads SYDVKM. The CDR3 loop spans 14 amino acids. CDR3 protein: CASSSGNPYNEQFF. The CDR3 nucleotides are TGTGCCAGCAGCAGCGGGAACCCCTACAATGAGCAGTTCTTC.

Concerning this clone: Other DNA sequences within the sample encode an identical CDR3. The chain joins TRBV7-3 to TRBJ2-7, with 9 bases identical to TRBD1. The V and J ends lost 3 bases and 2 bases, in that order; junction bases with no gene match: 5. The CDR3 spans 15 residues. Germline V gene data show CDR1 as SGHTA and CDR2 as FQGTGA. DNA for the CDR3: TGTGCCAGCAGCTTGGGTCGGACAGGGGCCTACGAGCAGTACTTC. It is translated as CASSLGRTGAYEQYF.

This clone was seen a single time. V gene TRBV21-1 combines with J gene TRBJ2-3; the listed D gene, TRBD1, was not tested against the DNA. TRBV21-1 is a known pseudogene. This CDR3 comprises 13 residues. The CDR3: CASSTQGANTQYF. CDR3 nucleotides: TGTGCCAGCAGCACACAGGGGGCGAATACGCAGTATTTT.

The chain joins TRBV4-1 to TRBJ2-1; 14 nucleotides match TRBD2. V lost 4 bases and J lost 7; bases outside the gene matches: 9. Per germline, CDR1 MGHRA and CDR2 YSYEKL. The CDR3 runs to 17 residues. CDR3 bases: TGCGCCAGCAGCCCCCCGGGGACTAGCGGGGGTAAGAATGAGCAGTTCTTC. Translated: CASSPPGTSGGKNEQFF.

The CDR3 region is CATSFFGGTGLEAFF. In DNA form, the CDR3 reads TGTGCCACCAGCTTTTTTGGGGGGACGGGACTGGAAGCTTTCTTT. V is TRBV15 and J is TRBJ1-1; possible D gene TRBD1, 5 bases. V lost 5 bases and J lost 8, with 21 bases in between. Germline values: CDR1 LNHNV, CDR2 YYDKDF (reference sequence). The CDR3 has 15 amino acids.

The chain couples TRBV19 to TRBJ2-5, with 8 bases fitting TRBD2. The germline V gene has CDR1 LNHDA and CDR2 SQIVND (reference sequence). The J segment lost 1 base and the V segment lost 5 bases, leaving 9 bases of the junction unmatched. There are 16 residues in the CDR3. In DNA, the CDR3 is TGTGCCAGTAGTCAAGCGGGGGTTGGGATCCAAGAGACCCAGTACTTC. This codes for CASSQAGVGIQETQYF.

The chain joins TRBV11-2 to TRBJ1-1; 9 positions match TRBD1. V lost 1 base to trimming and J lost 4 bases; unmatched junction nucleotides: 4. This CDR3 is built from 15 residues. Germline-derived CDR1 and CDR2 are SGHAT and FQNNGV. The CDR3 sequence is CASSLVRQGGTEAFF. The CDR3 DNA is TGTGCCAGCAGCTTAGTAAGACAGGGGGGCACTGAAGCTTTCTTT.

This chain links TRBV9 with TRBJ1-3, with 7 bases identical to TRBD1. The trim removed 0 bases at V and 2 bases at J, leaving 5 bases unmatched. This CDR3 region has 16 residues. CDR1 and CDR2 from the germline V gene are SGDLS and YYNGEE. The CDR3 reads CASSVAVRGPGNTIYF. CDR3 nucleotides: TGTGCCAGCAGCGTAGCGGTGAGGGGGCCTGGAAACACCATATATTTT.